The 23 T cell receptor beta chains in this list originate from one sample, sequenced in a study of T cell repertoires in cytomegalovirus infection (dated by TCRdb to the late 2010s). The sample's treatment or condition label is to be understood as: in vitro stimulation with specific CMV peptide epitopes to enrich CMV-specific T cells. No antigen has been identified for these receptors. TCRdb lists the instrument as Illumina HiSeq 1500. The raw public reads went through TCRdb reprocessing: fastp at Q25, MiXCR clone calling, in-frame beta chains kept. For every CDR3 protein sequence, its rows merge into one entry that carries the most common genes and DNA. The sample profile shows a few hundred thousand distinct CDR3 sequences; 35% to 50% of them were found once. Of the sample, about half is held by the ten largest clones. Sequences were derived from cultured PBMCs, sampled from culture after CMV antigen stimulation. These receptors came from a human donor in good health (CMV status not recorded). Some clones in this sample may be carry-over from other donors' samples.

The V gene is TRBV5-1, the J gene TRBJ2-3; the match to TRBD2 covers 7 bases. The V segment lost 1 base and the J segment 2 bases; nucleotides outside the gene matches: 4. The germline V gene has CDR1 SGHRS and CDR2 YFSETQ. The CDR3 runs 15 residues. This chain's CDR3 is CASSLLGRPTDTQYF. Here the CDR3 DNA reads TGCGCCAGCAGCTTGCTCGGGAGGCCCACAGATACGCAGTATTTT.

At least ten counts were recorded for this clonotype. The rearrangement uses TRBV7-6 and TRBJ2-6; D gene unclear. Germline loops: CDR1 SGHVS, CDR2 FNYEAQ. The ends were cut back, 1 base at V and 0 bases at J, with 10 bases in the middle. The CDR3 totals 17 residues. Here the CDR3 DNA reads TGTGCCAGCAGCTTAGGGGATATGTACTCTGGGGCCAACGTCCTGACTTTC. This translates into CASSLGDMYSGANVLTF. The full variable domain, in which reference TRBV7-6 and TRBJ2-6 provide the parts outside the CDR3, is GAGVSQSPRYKVTKRGQDVALRCDPISGHVSLYWYRQALGQGPEFLTYFNYEAQQDKSGLPNDRFSAERPEGSISTLTIQRTEQRDSAMYRCASSLGDMYSGANVLTFGAGSRLTVL.

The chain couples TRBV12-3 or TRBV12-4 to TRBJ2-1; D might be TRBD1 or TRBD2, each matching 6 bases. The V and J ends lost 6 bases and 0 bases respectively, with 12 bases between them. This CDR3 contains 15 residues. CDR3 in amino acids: CASSGGHRSYNEQFF. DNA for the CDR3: TGTGCCAGCAGCGGGGGACACCGCTCCTACAATGAGCAGTTCTTC.

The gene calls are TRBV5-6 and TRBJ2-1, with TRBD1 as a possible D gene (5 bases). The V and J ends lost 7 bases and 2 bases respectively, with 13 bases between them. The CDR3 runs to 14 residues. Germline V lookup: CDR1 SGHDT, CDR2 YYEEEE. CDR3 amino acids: CASGPGWAYNEQFF. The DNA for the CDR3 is TGTGCCAGCGGTCCAGGGTGGGCCTACAATGAGCAGTTCTTC.

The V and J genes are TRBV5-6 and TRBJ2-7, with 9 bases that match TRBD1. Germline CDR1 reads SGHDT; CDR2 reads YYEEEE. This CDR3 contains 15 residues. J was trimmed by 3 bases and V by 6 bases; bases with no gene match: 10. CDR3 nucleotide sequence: TGTGCCAGCATCTACAGGGGGCAAGAGTTCTACGAGCAGTACTTC. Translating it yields CASIYRGQEFYEQYF.

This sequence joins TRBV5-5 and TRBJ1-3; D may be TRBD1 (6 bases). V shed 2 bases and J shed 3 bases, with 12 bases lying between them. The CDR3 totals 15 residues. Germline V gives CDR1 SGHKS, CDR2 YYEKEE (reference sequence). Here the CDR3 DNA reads TGTGCCAGCAGCTTCAGGGGTGTTTATGGAAACACCATATATTTT. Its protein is CASSFRGVYGNTIYF.

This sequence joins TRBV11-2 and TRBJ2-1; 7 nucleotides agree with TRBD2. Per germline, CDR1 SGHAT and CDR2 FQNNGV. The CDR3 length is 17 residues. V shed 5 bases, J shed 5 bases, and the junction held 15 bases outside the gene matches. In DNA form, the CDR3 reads TGTGCCAGCAGCCAACCCGGTGGGCGGGAGAAGAACAATGAGCAGTTCTTC. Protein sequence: CASSQPGGREKNNEQFF.

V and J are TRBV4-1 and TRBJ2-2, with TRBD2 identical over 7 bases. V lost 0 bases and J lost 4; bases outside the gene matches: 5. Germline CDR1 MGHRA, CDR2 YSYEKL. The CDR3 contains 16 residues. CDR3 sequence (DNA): TGCGCCAGCAGCCAAGACGGGGGAGGGCGCACCGGGGAGCTGTTTTTT. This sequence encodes CASSQDGGGRTGELFF.

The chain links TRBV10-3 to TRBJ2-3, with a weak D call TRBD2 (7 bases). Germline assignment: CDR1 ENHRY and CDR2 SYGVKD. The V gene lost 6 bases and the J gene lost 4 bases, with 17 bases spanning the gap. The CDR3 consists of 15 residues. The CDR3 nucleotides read TGTGCCATCAGGGGGGCGGGAGAAGGGGCAGATACGCAGTATTTT. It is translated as CAIRGAGEGADTQYF.

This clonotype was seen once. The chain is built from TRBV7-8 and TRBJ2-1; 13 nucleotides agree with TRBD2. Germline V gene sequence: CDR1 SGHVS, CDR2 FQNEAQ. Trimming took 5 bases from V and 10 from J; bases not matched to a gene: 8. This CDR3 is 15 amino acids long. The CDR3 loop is CASSPSTSGGAEQFF. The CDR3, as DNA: TGTGCCAGCAGCCCAAGTACTAGCGGGGGGGCCGAGCAGTTCTTC.

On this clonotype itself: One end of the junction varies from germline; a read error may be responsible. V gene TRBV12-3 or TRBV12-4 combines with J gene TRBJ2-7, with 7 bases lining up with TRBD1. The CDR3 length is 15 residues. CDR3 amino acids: CASSPRQGSSYEKYF. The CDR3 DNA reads TGTGCCAGCAGCCCTCGACAGGGCAGCTCCTACGAGAAGTACTTC.

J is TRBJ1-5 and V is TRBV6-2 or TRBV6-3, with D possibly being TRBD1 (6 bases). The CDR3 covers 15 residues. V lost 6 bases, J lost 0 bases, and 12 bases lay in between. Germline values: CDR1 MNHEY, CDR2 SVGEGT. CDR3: CASRRGGYSNQPQHF. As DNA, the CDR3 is TGTGCCAGCAGACGAGGGGGATATAGCAATCAGCCCCAGCATTTT.

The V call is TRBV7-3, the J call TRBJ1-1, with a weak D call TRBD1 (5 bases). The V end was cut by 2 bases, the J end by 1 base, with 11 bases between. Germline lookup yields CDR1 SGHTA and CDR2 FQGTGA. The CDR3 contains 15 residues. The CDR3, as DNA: TGTGCCAGCAGCTTAGGCGGGACGCGGAACACTGAAGCTTTCTTT. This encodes CASSLGGTRNTEAFF.

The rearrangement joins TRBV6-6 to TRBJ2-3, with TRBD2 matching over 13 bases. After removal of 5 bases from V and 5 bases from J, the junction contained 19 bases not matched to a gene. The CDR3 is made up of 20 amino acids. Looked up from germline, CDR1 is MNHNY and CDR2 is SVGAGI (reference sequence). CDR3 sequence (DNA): TGTGCCAGCAGTCGACCGCCCGGACTAGCGGGGGACCTCGAGATAGATACGCAGTATTTT. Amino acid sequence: CASSRPPGLAGDLEIDTQYF.

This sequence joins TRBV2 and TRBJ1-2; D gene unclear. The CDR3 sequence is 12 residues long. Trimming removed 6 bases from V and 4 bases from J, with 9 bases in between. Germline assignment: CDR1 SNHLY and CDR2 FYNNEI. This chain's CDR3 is CASRGDFYGYTF. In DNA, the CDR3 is TGTGCCAGCAGGGGAGACTTCTATGGCTACACCTTC. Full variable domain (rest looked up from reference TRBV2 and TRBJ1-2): EPEVTQTPSHQVTQMGQEVILRCVPISNHLYFYWYRQILGQKVEFLVSFYNNEISEKSEIFDDQFSVERPDGSNFTLKIRSTKLEDSAMYFCASRGDFYGYTFGSGTRLTVV.

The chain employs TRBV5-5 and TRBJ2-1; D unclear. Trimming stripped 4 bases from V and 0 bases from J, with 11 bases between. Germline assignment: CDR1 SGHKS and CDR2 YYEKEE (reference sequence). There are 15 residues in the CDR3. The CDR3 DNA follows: TGTGCCAGCAGCCCCGCGATCGGCTCCTACAATGAGCAGTTCTTC. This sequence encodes CASSPAIGSYNEQFF.

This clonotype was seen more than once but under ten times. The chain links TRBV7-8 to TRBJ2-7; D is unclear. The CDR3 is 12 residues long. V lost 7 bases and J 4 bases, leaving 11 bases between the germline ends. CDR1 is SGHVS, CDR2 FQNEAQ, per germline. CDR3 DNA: TGTGCCAGCACCCCCAACACGTACGAGCAGTACTTC. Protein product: CASTPNTYEQYF.

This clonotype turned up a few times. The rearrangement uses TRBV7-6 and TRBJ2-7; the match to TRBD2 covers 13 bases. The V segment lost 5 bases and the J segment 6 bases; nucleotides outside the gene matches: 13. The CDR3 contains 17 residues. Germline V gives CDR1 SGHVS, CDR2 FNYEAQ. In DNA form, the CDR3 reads TGTGCCAGCAGCCCACGTGGGACTAGCGGGAACCCCCTCGAGCAGTACTTC. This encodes CASSPRGTSGNPLEQYF.

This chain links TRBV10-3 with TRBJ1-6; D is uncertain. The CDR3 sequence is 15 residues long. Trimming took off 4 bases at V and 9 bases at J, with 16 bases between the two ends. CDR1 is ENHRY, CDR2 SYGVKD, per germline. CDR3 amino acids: CAISVDILTRSPLHF. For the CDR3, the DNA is TGTGCCATCAGTGTAGACATCTTAACCCGTTCACCCCTCCACTTT.

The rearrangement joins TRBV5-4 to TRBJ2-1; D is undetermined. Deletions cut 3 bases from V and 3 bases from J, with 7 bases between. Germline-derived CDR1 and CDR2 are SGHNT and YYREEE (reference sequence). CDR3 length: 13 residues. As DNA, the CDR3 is TGTGCCAGCAGCTACGACTTCTACAATGAGCAGTTCTTC. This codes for CASSYDFYNEQFF.

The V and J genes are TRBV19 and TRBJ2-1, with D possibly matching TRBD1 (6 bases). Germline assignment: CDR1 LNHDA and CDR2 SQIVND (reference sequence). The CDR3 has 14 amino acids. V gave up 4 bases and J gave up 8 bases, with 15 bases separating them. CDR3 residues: CASSTSFGGYEQFF. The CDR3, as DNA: TGTGCCAGTAGTACGTCCTTTGGGGGCTATGAGCAGTTCTTC.

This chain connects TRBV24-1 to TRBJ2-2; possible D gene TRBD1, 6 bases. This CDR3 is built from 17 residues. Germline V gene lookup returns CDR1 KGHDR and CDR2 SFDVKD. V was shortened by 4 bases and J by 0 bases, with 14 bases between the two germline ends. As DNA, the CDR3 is TGTGCCACCAGTGACCCCGGACAGACTTCGAACACCGGGGAGCTGTTTTTT. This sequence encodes CATSDPGQTSNTGELFF.

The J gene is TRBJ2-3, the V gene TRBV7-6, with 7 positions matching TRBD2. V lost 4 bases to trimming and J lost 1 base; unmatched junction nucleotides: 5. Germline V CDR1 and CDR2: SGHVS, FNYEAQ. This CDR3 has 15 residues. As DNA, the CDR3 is TGTGCCAGCAGCTCGCGGGAGCGCCGCACAGATACGCAGTATTTT. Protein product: CASSSRERRTDTQYF. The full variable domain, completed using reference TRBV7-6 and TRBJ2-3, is GAGVSQSPRYKVTKRGQDVALRCDPISGHVSLYWYRQALGQGPEFLTYFNYEAQQDKSGLPNDRFSAERPEGSISTLTIQRTEQRDSAMYRCASSSRERRTDTQYFGPGTRLTVL.